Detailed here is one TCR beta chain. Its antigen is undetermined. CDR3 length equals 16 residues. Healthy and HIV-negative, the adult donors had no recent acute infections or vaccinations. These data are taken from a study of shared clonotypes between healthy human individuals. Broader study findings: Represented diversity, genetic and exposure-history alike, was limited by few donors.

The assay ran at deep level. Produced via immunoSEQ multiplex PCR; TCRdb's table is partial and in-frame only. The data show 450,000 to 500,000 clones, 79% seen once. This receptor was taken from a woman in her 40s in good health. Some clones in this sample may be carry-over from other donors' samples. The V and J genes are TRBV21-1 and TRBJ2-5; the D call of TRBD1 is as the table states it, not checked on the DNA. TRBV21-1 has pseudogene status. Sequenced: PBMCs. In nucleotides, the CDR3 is TGTGCCAGCAGCTGTACAGGGGATACGCACCAAGAGACCCAGTACTTC. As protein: CASSCTGDTHQETQYF.